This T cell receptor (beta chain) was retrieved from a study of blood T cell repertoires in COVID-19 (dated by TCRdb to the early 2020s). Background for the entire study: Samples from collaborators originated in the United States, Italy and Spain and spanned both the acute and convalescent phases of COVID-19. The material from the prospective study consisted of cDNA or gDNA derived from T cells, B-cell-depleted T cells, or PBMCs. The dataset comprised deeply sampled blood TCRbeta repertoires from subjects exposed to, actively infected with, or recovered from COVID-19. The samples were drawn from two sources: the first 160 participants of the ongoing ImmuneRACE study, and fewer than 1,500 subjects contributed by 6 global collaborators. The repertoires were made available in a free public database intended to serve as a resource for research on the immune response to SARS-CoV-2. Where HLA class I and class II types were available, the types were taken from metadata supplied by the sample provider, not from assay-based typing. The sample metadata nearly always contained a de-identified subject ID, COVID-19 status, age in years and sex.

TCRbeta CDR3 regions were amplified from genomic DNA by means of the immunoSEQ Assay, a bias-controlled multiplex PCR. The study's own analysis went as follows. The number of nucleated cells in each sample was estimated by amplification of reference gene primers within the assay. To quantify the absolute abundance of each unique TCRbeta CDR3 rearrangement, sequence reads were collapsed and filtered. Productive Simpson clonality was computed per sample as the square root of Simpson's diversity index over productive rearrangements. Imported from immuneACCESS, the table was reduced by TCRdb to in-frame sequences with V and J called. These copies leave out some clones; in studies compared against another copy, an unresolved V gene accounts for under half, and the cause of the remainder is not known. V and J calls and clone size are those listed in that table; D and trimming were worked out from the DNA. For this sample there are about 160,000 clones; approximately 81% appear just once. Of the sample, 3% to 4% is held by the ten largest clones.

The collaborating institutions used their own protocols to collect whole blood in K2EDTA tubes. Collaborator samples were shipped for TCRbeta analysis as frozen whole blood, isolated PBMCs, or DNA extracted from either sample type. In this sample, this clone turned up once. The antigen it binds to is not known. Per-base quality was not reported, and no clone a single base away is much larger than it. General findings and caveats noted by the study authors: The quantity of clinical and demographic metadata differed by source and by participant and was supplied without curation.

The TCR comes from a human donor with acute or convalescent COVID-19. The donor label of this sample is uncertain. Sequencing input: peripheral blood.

The nucleotide sequence is given as TGTGCCAGCAGGTCAGACTATAGCGGCTCTGGGGCCAACGTCCTGACTTTC. Its translation is CASRSDYSGSGANVLTF. The chain employs TRBV28 and TRBJ2-6, with a weak D call of TRBD2 (6 bases match). V and J are truncated by 6 bases and 0 bases respectively, leaving an intervening sequence of 15 bases. The CDR1 and CDR2 encoded by the germline V gene are MDHEN and SYDVKM. Including the terminal cysteine and phenylalanine, the CDR3 comprises 17 residues. The entry retains the CDR3 DNA only, 51 bases that are in frame from base 1.